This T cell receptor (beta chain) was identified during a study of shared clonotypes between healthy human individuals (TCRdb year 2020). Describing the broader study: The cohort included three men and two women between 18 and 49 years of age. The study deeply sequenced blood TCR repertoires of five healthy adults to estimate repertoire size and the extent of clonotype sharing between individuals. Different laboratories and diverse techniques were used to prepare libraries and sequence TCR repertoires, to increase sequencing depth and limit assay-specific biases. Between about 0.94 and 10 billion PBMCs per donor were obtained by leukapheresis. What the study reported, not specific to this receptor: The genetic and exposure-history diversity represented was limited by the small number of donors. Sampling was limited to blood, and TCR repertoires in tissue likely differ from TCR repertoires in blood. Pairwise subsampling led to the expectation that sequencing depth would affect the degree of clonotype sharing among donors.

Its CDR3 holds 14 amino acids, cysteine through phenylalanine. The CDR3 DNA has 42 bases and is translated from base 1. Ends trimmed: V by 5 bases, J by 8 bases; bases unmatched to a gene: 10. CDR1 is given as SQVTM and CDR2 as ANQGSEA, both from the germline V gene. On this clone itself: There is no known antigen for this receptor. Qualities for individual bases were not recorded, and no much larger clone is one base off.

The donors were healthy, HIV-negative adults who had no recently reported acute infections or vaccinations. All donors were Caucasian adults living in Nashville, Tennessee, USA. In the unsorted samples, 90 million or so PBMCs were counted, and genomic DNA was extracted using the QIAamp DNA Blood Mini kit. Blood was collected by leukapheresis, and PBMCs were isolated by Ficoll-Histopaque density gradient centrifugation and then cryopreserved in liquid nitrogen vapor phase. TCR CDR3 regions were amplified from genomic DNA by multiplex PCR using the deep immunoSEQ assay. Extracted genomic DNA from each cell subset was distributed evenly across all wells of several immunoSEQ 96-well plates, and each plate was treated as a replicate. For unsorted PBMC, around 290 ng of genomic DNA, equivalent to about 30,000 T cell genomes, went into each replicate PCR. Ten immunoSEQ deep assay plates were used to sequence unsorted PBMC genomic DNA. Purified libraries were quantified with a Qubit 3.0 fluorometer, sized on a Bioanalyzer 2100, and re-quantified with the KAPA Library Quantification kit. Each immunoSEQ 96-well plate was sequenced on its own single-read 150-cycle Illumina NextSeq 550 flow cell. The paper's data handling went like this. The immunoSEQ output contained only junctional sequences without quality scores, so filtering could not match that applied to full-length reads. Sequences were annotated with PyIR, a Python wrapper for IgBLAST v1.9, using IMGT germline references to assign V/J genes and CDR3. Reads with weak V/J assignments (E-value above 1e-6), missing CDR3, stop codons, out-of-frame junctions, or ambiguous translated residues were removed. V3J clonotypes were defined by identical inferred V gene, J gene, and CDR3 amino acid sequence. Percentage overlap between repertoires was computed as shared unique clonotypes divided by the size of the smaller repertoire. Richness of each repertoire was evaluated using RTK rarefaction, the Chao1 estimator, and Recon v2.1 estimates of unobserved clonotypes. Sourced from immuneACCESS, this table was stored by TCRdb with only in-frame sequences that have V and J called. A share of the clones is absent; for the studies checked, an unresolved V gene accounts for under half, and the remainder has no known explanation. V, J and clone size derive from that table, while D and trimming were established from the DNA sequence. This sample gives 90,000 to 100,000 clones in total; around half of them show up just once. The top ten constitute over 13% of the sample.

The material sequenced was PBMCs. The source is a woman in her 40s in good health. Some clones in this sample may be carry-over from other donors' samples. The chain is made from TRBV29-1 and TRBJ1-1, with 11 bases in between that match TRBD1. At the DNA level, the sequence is TGCAGCGTTAGCGCCGGGACAGGGGGGACCGAAGCTTTCTTT. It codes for CSVSAGTGGTEAFF.